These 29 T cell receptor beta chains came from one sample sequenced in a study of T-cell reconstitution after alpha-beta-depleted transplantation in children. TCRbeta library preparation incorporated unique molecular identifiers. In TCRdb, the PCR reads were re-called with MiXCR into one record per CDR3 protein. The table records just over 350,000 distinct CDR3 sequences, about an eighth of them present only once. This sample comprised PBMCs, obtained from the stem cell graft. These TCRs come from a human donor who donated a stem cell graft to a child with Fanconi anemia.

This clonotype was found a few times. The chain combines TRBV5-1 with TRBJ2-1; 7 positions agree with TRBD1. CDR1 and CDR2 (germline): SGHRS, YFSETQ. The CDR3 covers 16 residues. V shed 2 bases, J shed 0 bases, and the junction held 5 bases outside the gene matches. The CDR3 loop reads CASSFRAGGSYNEQFF. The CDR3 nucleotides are TGCGCCAGCAGCTTTAGGGCAGGGGGCTCCTACAATGAGCAGTTCTTC. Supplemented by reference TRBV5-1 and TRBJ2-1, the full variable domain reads KAGVTQTPRYLIKTRGQQVTLSCSPISGHRSVSWYQQTPGQGLQFLFEYFSETQRNKGNFPGRFSGRQFSNSRSEMNVSTLELGDSALYLCASSFRAGGSYNEQFFGPGTRLTVL.

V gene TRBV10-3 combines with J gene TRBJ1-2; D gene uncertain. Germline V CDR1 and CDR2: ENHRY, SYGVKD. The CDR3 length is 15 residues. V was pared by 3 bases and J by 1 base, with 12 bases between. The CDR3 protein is CAISDLREINYGYTF. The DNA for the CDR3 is TGTGCCATCAGTGATTTACGCGAGATTAACTATGGCTACACCTTC.

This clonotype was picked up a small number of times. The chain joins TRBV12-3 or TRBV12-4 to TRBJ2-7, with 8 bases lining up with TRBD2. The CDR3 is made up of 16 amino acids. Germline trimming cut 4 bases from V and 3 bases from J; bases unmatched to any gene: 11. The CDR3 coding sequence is TGTGCCAGCAGTTCTCAATTGCCCGGGACTAGCTACGAGCAGTACTTC. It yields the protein CASSSQLPGTSYEQYF.

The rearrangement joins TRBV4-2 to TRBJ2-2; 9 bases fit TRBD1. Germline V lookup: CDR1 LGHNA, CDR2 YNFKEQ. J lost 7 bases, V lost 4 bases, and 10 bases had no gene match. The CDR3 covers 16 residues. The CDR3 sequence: CASSPGTGRSNGELFF. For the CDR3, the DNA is TGTGCCAGCAGCCCTGGGACAGGGAGGTCGAACGGGGAGCTGTTTTTT.

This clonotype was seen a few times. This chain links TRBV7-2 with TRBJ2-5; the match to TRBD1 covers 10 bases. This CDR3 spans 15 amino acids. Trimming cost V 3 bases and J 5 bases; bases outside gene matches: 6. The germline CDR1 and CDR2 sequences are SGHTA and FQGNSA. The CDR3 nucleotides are TGTGCCAGCAGCTTGCTCGGGACAGGGGTGGAGACCCAGTACTTC. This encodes CASSLLGTGVETQYF.

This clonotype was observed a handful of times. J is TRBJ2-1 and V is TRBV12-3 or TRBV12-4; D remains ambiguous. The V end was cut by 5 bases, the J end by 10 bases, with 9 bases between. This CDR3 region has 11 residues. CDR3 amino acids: CASSPYREQFF. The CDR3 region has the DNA TGTGCCAGCAGTCCCTACAGAGAGCAGTTCTTC.

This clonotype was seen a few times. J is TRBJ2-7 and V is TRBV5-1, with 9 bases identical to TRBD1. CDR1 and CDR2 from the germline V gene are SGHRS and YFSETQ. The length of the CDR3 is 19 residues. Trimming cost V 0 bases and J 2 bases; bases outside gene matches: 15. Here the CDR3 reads CASSLEVSSWTGVTYEQYV. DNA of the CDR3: TGCGCCAGCAGCTTGGAGGTGAGTTCTTGGACAGGGGTGACCTACGAGCAGTACGTC.

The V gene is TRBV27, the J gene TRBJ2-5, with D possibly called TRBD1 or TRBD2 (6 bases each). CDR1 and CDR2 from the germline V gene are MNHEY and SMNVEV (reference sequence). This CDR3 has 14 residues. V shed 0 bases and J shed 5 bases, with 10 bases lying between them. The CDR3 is CASSLSEGGETQYF. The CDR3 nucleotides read TGTGCCAGCAGTTTATCGGAGGGGGGCGAGACCCAGTACTTC.

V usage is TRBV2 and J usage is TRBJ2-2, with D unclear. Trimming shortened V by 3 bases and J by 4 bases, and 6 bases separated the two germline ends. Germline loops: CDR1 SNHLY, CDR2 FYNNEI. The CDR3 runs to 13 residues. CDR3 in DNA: TGTGCCAGCAGTGAGGGTTTCACCGGGGAGCTGTTTTTT. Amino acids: CASSEGFTGELFF.

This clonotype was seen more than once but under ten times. DNA for the CDR3: TGTGCCAGCAGCCAAGGAAGAGGGCTCAATCAGCCCCAGCATTTT. Encoded protein: CASSQGRGLNQPQHF. This chain connects TRBV3-1 to TRBJ1-5; D is ambiguous. The germline gives CDR1 LGHDT, CDR2 YNNKEL (reference sequence). V was pared by 1 base and J by 3 bases, with 10 bases between. The CDR3 has 15 amino acids.

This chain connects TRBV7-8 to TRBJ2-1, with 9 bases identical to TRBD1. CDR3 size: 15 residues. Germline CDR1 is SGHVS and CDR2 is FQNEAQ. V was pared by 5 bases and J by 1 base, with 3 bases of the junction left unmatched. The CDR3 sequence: CASSRGTGSYNEQFF. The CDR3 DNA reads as TGTGCCAGCAGCCGAGGGACAGGGTCCTACAATGAGCAGTTCTTC.

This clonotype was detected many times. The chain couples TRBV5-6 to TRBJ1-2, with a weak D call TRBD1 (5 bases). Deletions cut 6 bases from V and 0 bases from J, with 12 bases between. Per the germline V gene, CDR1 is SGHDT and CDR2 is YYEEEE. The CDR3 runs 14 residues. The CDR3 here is CASTPDTANYGYTF. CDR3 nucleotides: TGTGCCAGCACCCCGGACACAGCTAACTATGGCTACACCTTC.

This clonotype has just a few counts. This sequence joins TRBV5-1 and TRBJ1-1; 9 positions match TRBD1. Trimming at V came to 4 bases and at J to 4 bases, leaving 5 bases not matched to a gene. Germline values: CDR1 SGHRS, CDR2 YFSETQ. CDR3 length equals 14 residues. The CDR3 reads CASSIGQGITEAFF. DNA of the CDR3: TGCGCCAGCAGCATCGGACAGGGGATCACTGAAGCTTTCTTT.

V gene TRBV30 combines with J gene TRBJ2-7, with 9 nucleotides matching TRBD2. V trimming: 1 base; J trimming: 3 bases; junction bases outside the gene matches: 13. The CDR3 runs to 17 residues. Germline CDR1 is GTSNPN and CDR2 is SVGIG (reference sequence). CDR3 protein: CAWSAGTSMLPLYEQYF. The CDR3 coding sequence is TGTGCCTGGAGTGCCGGGACTAGCATGCTCCCCCTCTACGAGCAGTACTTC. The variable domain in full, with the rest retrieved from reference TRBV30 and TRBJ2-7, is SQTIHQWPATLVQPVGSPLSLECTVEGTSNPNLYWYRQAAGRGLQLLFYSVGIGQISSEVPQNLSASRPQDRQFILSSKKLLLSDSGFYLCAWSAGTSMLPLYEQYFGPGTRLTVT.

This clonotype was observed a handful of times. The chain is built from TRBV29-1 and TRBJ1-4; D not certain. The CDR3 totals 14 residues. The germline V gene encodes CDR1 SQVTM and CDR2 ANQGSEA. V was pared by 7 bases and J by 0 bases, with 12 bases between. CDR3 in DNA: TGCAGCGCACTTTTGACTGCAACTAATGAAAAACTGTTTTTT. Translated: CSALLTATNEKLFF.

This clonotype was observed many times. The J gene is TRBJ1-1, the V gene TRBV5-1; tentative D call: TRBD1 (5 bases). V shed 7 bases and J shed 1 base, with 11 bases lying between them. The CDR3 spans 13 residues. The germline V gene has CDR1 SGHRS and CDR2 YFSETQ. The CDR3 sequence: CASSRQPNTEAFF. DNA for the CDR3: TGCGCCAGCTCGCGACAGCCGAACACTGAAGCTTTCTTT.

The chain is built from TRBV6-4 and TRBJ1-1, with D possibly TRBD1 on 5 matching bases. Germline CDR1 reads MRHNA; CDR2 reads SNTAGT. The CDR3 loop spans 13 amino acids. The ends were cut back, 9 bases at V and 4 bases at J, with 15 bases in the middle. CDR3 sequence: CASSEGRGTEAFF. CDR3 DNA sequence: TGTGCCAGTTCTGAGGGGCGCGGCACTGAAGCTTTCTTT.

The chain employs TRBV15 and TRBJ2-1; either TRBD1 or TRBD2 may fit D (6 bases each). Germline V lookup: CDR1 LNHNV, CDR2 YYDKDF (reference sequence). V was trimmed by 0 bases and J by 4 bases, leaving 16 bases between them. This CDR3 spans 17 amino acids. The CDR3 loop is CATSRDRGFGGYNEQFF. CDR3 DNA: TGTGCCACCAGCAGAGATAGGGGGTTTGGGGGGTACAATGAGCAGTTCTTC.

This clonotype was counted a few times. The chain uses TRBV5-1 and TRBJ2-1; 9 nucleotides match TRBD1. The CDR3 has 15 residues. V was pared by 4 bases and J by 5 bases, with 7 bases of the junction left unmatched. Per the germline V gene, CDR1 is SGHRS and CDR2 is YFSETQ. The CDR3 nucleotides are TGCGCCAGCAGCGTGGACAGGGGCCCTAACAATGAGCAGTTCTTC. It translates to CASSVDRGPNNEQFF.

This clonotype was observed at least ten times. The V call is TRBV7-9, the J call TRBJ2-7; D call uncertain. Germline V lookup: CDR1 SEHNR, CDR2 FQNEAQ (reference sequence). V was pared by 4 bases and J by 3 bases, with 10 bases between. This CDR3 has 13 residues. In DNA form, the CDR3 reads TGTGCCAGCAGCTCCTCCCGATTCTACGAGCAGTACTTC. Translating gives CASSSSRFYEQYF.

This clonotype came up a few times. CDR3 sequence reads: CASSRGRDRVYNEQFF. The CDR3 DNA reads TGTGCCAGCAGCAGGGGTAGGGACAGGGTCTACAATGAGCAGTTCTTC. The rearrangement joins TRBV6-2 or TRBV6-3 to TRBJ2-1; 9 nucleotides align to TRBD1. J was trimmed by 3 bases and V by 6 bases; bases with no gene match: 9. The CDR3 runs to 16 residues. Germline V gene sequence: CDR1 MNHEY, CDR2 SVGEGT.

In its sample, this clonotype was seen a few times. The CDR3 spells CASSRAGVSYEQYV. In nucleotides, the CDR3 is TGTGCCAGCAGCCGCGCCGGAGTCTCCTACGAGCAGTACGTC. The chain couples TRBV6-2 or TRBV6-3 to TRBJ2-7; D not resolved. Trimming cost V 6 bases and J 0 bases, with 12 bases left between them. CDR1 is MNHEY and CDR2 is SVGEGT in the germline V gene. The CDR3 spans 14 residues.

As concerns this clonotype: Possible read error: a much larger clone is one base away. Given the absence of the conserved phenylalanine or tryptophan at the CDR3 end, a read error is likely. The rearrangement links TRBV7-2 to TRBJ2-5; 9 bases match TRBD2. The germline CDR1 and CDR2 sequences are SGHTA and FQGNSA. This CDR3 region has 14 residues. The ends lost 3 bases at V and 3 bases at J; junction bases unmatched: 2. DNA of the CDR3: TGTGCCAGCAGCTTCCAGCGGGGGGAAGAGACCCAGTACTAC. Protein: CASSFQRGEETQYY.

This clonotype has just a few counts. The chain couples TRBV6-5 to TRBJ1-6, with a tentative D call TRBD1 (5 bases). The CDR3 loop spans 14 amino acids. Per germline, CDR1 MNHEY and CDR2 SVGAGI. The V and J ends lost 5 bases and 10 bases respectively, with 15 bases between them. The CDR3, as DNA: TGTGCCAGCAGTCAACTCGGGGGGGTGTCACCCCTCCACTTT. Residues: CASSQLGGVSPLHF.

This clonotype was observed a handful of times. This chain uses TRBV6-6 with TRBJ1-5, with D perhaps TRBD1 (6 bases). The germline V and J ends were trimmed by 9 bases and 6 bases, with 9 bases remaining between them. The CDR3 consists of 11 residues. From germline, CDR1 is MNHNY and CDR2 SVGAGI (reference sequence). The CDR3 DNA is TGTGCCAGATACAGGGTTCAGCCCCAGCATTTT. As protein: CARYRVQPQHF.

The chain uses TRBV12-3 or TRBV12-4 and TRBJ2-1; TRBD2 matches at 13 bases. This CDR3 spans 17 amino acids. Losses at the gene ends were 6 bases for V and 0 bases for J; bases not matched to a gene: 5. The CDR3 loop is CASSPGLAGRSYNEQFF. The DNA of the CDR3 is TGTGCCAGCAGCCCGGGACTAGCGGGGCGCTCCTACAATGAGCAGTTCTTC.

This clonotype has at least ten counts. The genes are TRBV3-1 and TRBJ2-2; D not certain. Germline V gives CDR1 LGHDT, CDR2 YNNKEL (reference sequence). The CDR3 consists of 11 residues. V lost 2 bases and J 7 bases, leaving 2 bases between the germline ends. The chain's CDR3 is CASSQIGELFF. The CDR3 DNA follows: TGTGCCAGCAGCCAAATCGGGGAGCTGTTTTTT.

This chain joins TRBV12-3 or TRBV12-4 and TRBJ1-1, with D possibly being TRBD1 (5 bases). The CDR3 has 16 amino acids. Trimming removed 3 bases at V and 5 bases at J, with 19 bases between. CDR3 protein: CASSFGLTGRTTEAFF. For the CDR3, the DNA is TGTGCCAGCAGTTTTGGGCTTACAGGCAGAACGACTGAAGCTTTCTTT.

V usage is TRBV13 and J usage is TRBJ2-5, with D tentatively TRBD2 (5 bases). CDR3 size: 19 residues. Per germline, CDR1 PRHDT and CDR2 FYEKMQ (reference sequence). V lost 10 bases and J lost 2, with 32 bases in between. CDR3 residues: CAICPTSLGSRREQETQYF. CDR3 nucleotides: TGTGCCATCTGCCCCACTAGTCTTGGGTCCCGTAGGGAGCAAGAGACCCAGTACTTC.